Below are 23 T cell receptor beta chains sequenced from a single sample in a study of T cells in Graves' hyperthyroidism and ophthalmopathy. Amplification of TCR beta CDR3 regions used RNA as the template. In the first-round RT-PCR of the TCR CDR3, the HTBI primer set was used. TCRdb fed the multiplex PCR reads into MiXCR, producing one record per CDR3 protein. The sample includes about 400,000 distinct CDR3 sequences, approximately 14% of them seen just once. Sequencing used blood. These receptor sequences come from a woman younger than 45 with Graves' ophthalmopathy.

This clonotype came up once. DNA for the CDR3: TGCAGCGTTGCTTTACCCCGGGACAGGGGGAATTCACCCCTCCACTTT. Protein sequence: CSVALPRDRGNSPLHF. V usage is TRBV29-1 and J usage is TRBJ1-6, with 11 bases matching TRBD1. V lost 4 bases, J lost 7 bases, and 9 bases stayed unmatched. The CDR3 extends over 16 amino acids. The V gene's germline CDR1 is SQVTM and CDR2 ANQGSEA.

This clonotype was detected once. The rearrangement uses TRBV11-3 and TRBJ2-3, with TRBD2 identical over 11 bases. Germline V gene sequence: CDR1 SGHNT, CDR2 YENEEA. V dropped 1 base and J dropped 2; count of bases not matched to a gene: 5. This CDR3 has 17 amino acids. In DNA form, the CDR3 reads TGTGCCAGCAGCTTAGGACTAGCGGGGAGCGACACAGATACGCAGTATTTT. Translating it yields CASSLGLAGSDTDTQYF.

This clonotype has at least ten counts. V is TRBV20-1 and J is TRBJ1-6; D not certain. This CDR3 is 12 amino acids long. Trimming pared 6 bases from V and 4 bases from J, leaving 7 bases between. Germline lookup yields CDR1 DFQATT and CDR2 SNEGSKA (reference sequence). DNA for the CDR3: TGCAGTGCAGGCAGATATAATTCACCCCTCCACTTT. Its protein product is CSAGRYNSPLHF.

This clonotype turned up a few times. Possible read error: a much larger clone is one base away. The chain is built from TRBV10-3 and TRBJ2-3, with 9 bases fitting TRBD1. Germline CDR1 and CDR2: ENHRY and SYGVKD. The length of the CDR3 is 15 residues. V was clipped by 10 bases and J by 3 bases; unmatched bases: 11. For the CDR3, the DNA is TGTGCCAGTGGGGCCCCGGGACAGGGAACAGATACGCAGTATTTT. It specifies CASGAPGQGTDTQYF.

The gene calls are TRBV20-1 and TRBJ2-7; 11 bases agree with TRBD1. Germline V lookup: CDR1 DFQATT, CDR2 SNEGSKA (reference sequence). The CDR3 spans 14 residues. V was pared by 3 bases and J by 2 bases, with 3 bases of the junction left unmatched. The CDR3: CSASPGQGAYEQYF. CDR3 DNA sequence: TGCAGTGCTAGCCCGGGACAGGGGGCCTACGAGCAGTACTTC.

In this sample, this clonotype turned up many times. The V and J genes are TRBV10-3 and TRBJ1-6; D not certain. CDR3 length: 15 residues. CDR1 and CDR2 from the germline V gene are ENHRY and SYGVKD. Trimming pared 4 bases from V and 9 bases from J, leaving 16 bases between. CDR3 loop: CAISASQESRSPLHF. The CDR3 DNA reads TGTGCCATCAGTGCCTCTCAGGAGAGTCGTTCACCCCTCCACTTT.

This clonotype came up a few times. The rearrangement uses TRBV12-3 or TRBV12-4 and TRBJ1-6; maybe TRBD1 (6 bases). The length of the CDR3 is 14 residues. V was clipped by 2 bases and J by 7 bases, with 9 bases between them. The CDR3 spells CASSLKGGNSPLHF. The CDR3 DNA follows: TGTGCCAGCAGTTTAAAAGGGGGGAATTCACCCCTCCACTTT.

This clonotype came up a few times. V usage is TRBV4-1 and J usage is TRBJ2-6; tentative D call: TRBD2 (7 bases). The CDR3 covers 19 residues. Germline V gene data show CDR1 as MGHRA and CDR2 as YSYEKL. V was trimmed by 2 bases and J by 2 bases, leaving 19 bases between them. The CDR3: CASSQYGQRGSAGANVLTF. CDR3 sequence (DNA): TGCGCCAGCAGCCAATACGGACAGCGGGGCTCGGCTGGGGCCAACGTCCTGACTTTC.

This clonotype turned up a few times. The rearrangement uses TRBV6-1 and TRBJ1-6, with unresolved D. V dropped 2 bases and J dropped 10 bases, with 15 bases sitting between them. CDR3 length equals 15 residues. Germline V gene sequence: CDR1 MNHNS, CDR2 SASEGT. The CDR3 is CASSEMGGRYSPLHF. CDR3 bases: TGTGCCAGCAGTGAAATGGGCGGACGCTACTCACCCCTCCACTTT.

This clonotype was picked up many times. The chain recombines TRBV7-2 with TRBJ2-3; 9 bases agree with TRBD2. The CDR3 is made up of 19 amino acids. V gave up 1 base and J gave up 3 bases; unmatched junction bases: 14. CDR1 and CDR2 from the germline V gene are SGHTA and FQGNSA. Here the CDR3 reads CASSLDSGGGAGVTDTQYF. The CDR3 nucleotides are TGTGCCAGCAGCTTAGATTCTGGCGGGGGGGCCGGGGTGACAGATACGCAGTATTTT.

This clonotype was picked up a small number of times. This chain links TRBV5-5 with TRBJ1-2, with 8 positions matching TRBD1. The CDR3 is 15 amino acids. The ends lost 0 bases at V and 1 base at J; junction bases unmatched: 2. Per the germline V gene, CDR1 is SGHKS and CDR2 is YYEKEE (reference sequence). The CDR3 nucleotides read TGTGCCAGCAGCTTGGTGACAGGGGTTAACTATGGCTACACCTTC. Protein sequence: CASSLVTGVNYGYTF. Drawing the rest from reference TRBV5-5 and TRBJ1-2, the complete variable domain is DAGVTQSPTHLIKTRGQQVTLRCSPISGHKSVSWYQQVLGQGPQFIFQYYEKEERGRGNFPDRFSARQFPNYSSELNVNALLLGDSALYLCASSLVTGVNYGYTFGSGTRLTVV.

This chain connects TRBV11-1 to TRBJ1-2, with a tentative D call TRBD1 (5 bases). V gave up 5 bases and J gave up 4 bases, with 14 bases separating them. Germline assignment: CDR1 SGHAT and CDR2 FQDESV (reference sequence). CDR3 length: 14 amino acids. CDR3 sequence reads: CASSRDGEVYGYTF. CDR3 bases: TGTGCCAGCAGCCGGGACGGTGAAGTCTATGGCTACACCTTC.

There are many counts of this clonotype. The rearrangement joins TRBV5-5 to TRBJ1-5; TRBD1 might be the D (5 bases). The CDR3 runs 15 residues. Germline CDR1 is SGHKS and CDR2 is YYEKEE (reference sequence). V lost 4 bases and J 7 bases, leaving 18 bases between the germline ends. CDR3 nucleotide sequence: TGTGCCAGCAGCGCTTTCGCTCGGGGCGGGCAGCCCCAGCATTTT. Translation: CASSAFARGGQPQHF.

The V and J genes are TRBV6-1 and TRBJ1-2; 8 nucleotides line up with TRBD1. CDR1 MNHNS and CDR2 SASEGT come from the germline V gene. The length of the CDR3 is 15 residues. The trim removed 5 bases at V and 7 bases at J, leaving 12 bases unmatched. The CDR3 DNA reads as TGTGCCAGCAGTTCCCGGGACAGGCCTCGGGGTGGCTACACCTTC. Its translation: CASSSRDRPRGGYTF.

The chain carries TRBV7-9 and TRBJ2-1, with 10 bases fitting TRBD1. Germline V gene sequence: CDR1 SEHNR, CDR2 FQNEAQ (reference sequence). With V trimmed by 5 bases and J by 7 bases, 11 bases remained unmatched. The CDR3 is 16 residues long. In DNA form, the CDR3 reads TGTGCCAGCAGCACAAGACAGGGGGCTACCCTAAATGAGCAGTTCTTC. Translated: CASSTRQGATLNEQFF.

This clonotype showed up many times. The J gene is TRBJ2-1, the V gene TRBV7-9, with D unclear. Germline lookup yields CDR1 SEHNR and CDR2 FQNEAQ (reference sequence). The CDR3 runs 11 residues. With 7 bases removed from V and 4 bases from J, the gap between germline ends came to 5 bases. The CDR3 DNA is TGTGCCAGCAACATATACAATGAGCAGTTCTTC. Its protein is CASNIYNEQFF.

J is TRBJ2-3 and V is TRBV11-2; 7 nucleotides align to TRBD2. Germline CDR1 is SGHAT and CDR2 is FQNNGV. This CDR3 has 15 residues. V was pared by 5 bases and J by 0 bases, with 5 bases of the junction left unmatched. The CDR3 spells CASSHMRGSTDTQYF. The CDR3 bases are TGTGCCAGCAGCCACATGCGGGGGAGCACAGATACGCAGTATTTT.

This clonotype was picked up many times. DNA for the CDR3: TGTGCCAGCAGCCAAGATGCTAGCGGGGGGAATGAGCAGTTCTTC. Protein sequence: CASSQDASGGNEQFF. The V gene is TRBV3-1, the J gene TRBJ2-1; 11 bases map to TRBD2. Germline V lookup: CDR1 LGHDT, CDR2 YNNKEL (reference sequence). The CDR3 extends over 15 amino acids. J was trimmed by 7 bases and V by 0 bases; bases with no gene match: 2.

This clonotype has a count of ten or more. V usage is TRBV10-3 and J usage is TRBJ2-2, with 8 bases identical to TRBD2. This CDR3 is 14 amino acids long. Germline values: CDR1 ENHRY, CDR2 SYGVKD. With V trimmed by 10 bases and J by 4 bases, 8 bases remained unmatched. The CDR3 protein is CATSRGAATGELFF. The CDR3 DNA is TGTGCCACCTCGCGGGGGGCCGCCACCGGGGAGCTGTTTTTT.

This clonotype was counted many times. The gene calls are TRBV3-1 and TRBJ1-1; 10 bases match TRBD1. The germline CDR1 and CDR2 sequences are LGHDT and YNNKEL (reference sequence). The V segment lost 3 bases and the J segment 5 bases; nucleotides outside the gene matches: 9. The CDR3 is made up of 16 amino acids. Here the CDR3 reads CASSHNGWGQGTEAFF. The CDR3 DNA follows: TGTGCCAGCAGCCACAACGGGTGGGGACAGGGGACTGAAGCTTTCTTT.

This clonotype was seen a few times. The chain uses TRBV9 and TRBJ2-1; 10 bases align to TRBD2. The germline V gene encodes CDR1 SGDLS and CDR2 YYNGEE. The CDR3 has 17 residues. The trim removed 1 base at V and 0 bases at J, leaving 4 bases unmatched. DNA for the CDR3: TGTGCCAGCAGCGTATTCCCTAGCGGGGGCTCCTACAATGAGCAGTTCTTC. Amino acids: CASSVFPSGGSYNEQFF.

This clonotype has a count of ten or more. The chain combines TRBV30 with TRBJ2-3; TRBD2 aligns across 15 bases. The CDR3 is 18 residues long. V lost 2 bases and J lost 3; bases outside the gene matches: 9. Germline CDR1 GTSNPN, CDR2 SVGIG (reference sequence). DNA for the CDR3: TGTGCCTGGAGTAACTCCCGGACTAGCGGGGGGGCAACAGATACGCAGTATTTT. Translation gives CAWSNSRTSGGATDTQYF.

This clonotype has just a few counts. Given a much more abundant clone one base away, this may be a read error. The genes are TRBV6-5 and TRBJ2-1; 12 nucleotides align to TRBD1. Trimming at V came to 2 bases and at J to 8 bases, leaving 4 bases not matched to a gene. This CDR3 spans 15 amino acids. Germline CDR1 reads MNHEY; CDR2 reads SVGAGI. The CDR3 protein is CASSYLGTGGDEQFF. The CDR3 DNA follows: TGTGCCAGCAGTTACCTCGGGACAGGGGGCGATGAGCAGTTCTTC.